A single sample is the source of the 4 T cell receptor beta chains below, sequenced in a study of T-cell memory formation after mild COVID-19. TCRdb recomputed calls from the 5' RACE reads with MiXCR, one row per CDR3 protein. The sample shows more than 350,000 distinct CDR3 sequences, about 15% of them seen only once. Material for sequencing was PBMCs or a T cell subset sorted from them (not recorded which). The receptor set was obtained from a man between 18 and 35 years old who had mild COVID-19 (a few samples of this study predate the infection). Cell type and time point are not known.

The chain uses TRBV7-2 and TRBJ1-1, with a tentative D call TRBD1 (6 bases). Germline V gives CDR1 SGHTA, CDR2 FQGNSA. V was pared by 7 bases and J by 3 bases, with 12 bases between. There are 13 residues in the CDR3. CDR3 coding DNA: TGTGCCAGCAACACACAGGGCGACACTGAAGCTTTCTTT. Residues: CASNTQGDTEAFF.

The gene calls are TRBV11-3 and TRBJ2-5; D remains ambiguous. This CDR3 region has 15 residues. Trimming took 1 base from V and 5 from J, leaving 14 bases between them. From germline, CDR1 is SGHNT and CDR2 YENEEA. The CDR3: CASSLGAPPGETQYF. The CDR3 coding sequence is TGTGCCAGCAGCTTAGGTGCCCCCCCTGGGGAGACCCAGTACTTC.

This clonotype was picked up a small number of times. The V call is TRBV20-1, the J call TRBJ2-5, with D possibly being TRBD2 (6 bases). Trimming pared 5 bases from V and 5 bases from J, leaving 15 bases between. Per the germline V gene, CDR1 is DFQATT and CDR2 is SNEGSKA (reference sequence). The CDR3 consists of 13 residues. DNA of the CDR3: TGCAGTGCTCGGGACTTAAAGGCGGAGACCCAGTACTTC. Translated: CSARDLKAETQYF.

This clonotype was counted many times. J is TRBJ1-5 and V is TRBV12-3 or TRBV12-4; 11 bases line up with TRBD1. J was trimmed by 3 bases and V by 6 bases; bases with no gene match: 1. The CDR3 runs 14 residues. CDR3 nucleotide sequence: TGTGCCAGCAGGGGACAGGGGGACAATCAGCCCCAGCATTTT. Protein: CASRGQGDNQPQHF.